This T cell receptor (beta chain) was profiled in a study of lymphopenia after photon versus proton radiotherapy. General study points: Photon-treated patients lost naive T cells and TCR diversity; proton-treated stayed stable. Only patients who died were analyzed for survival; proton advantage is unproven. After the lymphocyte nadir, photon-treated repertoires showed oligoclonal expansion, especially of CD8+ Temra cells.

V was pared by 3 bases and J by 4 bases, with 5 bases of the junction left unmatched. The CDR3 is 15 residues long. Germline V gene sequence: CDR1 SGHRS, CDR2 YFSETQ. Using immunoSEQ multiplex PCR, the repertoire was profiled, and TCRdb retains in-frame clones only, with some absent. Of some 70,000 clones listed, about 87% are singletons. A note on this clone: Its antigen is currently unknown.

The TCR sequence derives from a man of 80 years or more with esophageal cancer. V usage is TRBV5-1 and J usage is TRBJ2-2; the match to TRBD1 covers 8 bases. Here the sequenced sample was peripheral blood, taken from a patient treated with proton-based radiotherapy. The CDR3 DNA follows: TGCGCCAGCAGCTGGGGGACAGGATTCACCGGGGAGCTGTTTTTT. Its protein product is CASSWGTGFTGELFF.